This is a list of T cell receptor beta chains from one sample in a study of T cell responses to AZD1222 COVID-19 vaccine. The data were produced by immunoSEQ multiplex PCR, yet TCRdb's version contains in-frame clones alone and is incomplete. The table has about 68,000 clones, about 90% seen once. The sequencing used peripheral blood, collected on day 0 of AZD1222 vaccination. These receptors all stem from an adult in good health. CDR3s include the opening cysteine and the closing phenylalanine or tryptophan. Fields, in order: V gene, clone size, D gene, J gene, CDR3 protein, CDR3 DNA. D genes are given only for firm matches. Only some rows state a clone size, as once, few, many or a class for expanded clones.

TRBV19	medium-sized	-	TRBJ1-1	CASRAGQFVTEAFF	TGTGCCAGTAGGGCAGGACAGTTTGTCACTGAAGCTTTCTTT
TRBV4-2	-	TRBD2	TRBJ2-7	CASSQVLAASYEQYF	TGTGCCAGCAGCCAAGTACTAGCGGCTTCCTACGAGCAGTACTTC
TRBV5-1	-	-	TRBJ1-1	CASSLTARTHMNTEAFF	TGCGCCAGCAGCTTAACGGCTAGGACCCACATGAACACTGAAGCTTTCTTT
TRBV5-1	-	-	TRBJ2-3	CASSWDFTDTQYF	TGCGCCAGCAGCTGGGACTTCACAGATACGCAGTATTTT
TRBV29-1	-	TRBD1	TRBJ2-1	CSGSVTGVGEQFF	TGCAGCGGGTCAGTGACAGGGGTCGGTGAGCAGTTCTTC
TRBV9	once	-	TRBJ1-2	CASSVAYRGMHYGYTF	TGTGCCAGCAGCGTAGCATACCGCGGGATGCACTATGGCTACACCTTC
TRBV9	once	-	TRBJ1-6	CASSVDPRVGSPLHF	TGTGCCAGCAGCGTAGATCCCCGAGTCGGTTCACCCCTCCACTTT
TRBV5-6	-	-	TRBJ1-4	CASSLSWDGATNEKLFF	TGTGCCAGCAGCTTGTCTTGGGACGGAGCAACTAATGAAAAACTGTTTTTT
TRBV6-5	-	-	TRBJ2-5	CASSYSMGQETQYF	TGTGCCAGCAGTTACTCGATGGGTCAGGAGACCCAGTACTTC
TRBV7-8	-	-	TRBJ2-3	CASSLGSRRTVTDTQYF	TGTGCCAGCAGCTTAGGTTCGCGGAGAACAGTCACAGATACGCAGTATTTT
TRBV6-6	-	TRBD1	TRBJ2-3	CASSPDREYTDTQYF	TGTGCCAGCAGTCCGGACAGGGAATACACAGATACGCAGTATTTT
TRBV5-8	-	-	TRBJ2-3	CASSPQGADTQYF	TGTGCCAGCAGTCCTCAGGGAGCAGATACGCAGTATTTT
TRBV9	-	-	TRBJ2-1	CASSADSRAHNEQFF	TGTGCCAGCAGCGCAGACTCCCGGGCCCACAATGAGCAGTTCTTC
TRBV7-2	-	-	TRBJ2-7	CASSSGGQREQYF	TGTGCCAGCAGCAGTGGTGGCCAGAGGGAGCAGTACTTC
TRBV19	-	-	TRBJ2-5	CASSNTYQETQYF	TGTGCCAGTAGTAACACGTACCAAGAGACCCAGTACTTC
TRBV28	once	TRBD2	TRBJ2-1	CASRASGISTYNEQFF	TGTGCCAGCCGCGCTAGCGGGATTAGCACCTACAATGAGCAGTTCTTC
TRBV27	once	-	TRBJ2-2	CASTYGESGELFF	TGTGCCAGCACCTACGGGGAATCCGGGGAGCTGTTTTTT
TRBV2	-	-	TRBJ2-3	CASRWSQGNTDTQYF	TGTGCCAGCAGATGGTCCCAGGGGAACACAGATACGCAGTATTTT
TRBV3-1/TRBV3-2	-	-	TRBJ2-3	CASSQDAGTRTDTQYF	TGTGCCAGCAGCCAAGATGCGGGAACGCGCACAGATACGCAGTATTTT
TRBV7-2	-	-	TRBJ2-4	CASSPGKGSVAKNIQYF	TGTGCCAGCAGCCCCGGGAAGGGCTCGGTAGCCAAAAACATTCAGTACTTC
TRBV18	-	TRBD1	TRBJ1-1	CASSRTGGKVDTEAFF	TGTGCCAGCTCAAGGACAGGGGGCAAAGTTGACACTGAAGCTTTCTTT
TRBV19	-	TRBD1	TRBJ2-7	CASSIYRDRGVEQYF	TGTGCCAGTAGTATATACCGGGACAGGGGAGTGGAGCAGTACTTC
TRBV18	-	-	TRBJ2-7	CASSPNRTVYEQYF	TGTGCCAGCTCACCAAACAGGACGGTCTACGAGCAGTACTTC
TRBV2	few	-	TRBJ1-6	CASSVPNSPLHF	TGTGCCAGCAGTGTTCCGAACTCACCCCTCCACTTT
TRBV28	-	-	TRBJ1-2	CASGGRKGYTF	TGTGCCAGCGGGGGCAGGAAGGGCTACACCTTC
TRBV5-1	few	TRBD1	TRBJ1-3	CASSSTGGLSGNTIYF	TGCGCCAGCAGCAGTACAGGGGGCCTTTCTGGAAACACCATATATTTT
TRBV6-2/TRBV6-3	-	TRBD1	TRBJ1-2	CASSSPAGGIGYTF	TGTGCCAGCAGTTCCCCGGCAGGGGGCATCGGCTACACCTTC
TRBV5-4	-	-	TRBJ1-4	CASSFRDGNEKLFF	TGTGCCAGCAGCTTCCGGGACGGGAATGAAAAACTGTTTTTT